What follows are 31 T cell receptor beta chains derived from one specimen sequenced in a study of T cells in Graves' hyperthyroidism and ophthalmopathy. Template material for amplifying TCR beta CDR3 regions consisted of RNA transcripts. An initial round of RT-PCR targeting the TCR CDR3 relied on the HTBI primer set. In TCRdb, the multiplex PCR reads were re-called with MiXCR into one record per CDR3 protein. The sample lists hundreds of thousands of distinct CDR3 sequences, about 14% seen once, with roughly 5.7% in the top ten. Specimen: blood. Receptors were obtained from a woman in her twenties or thirties with Graves' hyperthyroidism that later progressed to Graves' ophthalmopathy.

This clonotype occurred many times. The gene calls are TRBV28 and TRBJ1-2; unclear D gene. V was cut by 5 bases and J by 5 bases, with 12 bases left in between. CDR1 is MDHEN, CDR2 SYDVKM, per germline. The CDR3 totals 13 residues. In nucleotides, the CDR3 is TGTGCCAGCAGTATAGACCCCCGGTATGGCTACACCTTC. Encoded protein: CASSIDPRYGYTF.

Worth noting for this clonotype: Its ends do not fully match the called genes, so a read error is possible. The rearrangement links TRBV13 to TRBJ2-2; D not certain. From germline, CDR1 is PRHDT and CDR2 FYEKMQ (reference sequence). There are 13 residues in the CDR3. This chain's CDR3 is CTSSLLGTGELFF. As DNA, the CDR3 is TGTACCAGCAGCTTACTGGGCACGGGGGAGCTGTTTTTT.

This chain joins TRBV30 and TRBJ2-3; 8 nucleotides match TRBD2. The CDR3 is made up of 15 amino acids. V dropped 3 bases and J dropped 6; count of bases not matched to a gene: 11. Germline V gene data show CDR1 as GTSNPN and CDR2 as SVGIG (reference sequence). CDR3 amino acids: CAWSGGVANSDTQYF. CDR3 DNA: TGTGCCTGGAGCGGGGGGGTCGCGAATAGTGATACGCAGTATTTT.

This clonotype has a count of ten or more. V gene TRBV15 combines with J gene TRBJ1-5; 10 bases match TRBD1. The V and J ends lost 5 bases and 4 bases, in that order; junction bases with no gene match: 5. This CDR3 is 15 amino acids long. Germline lookup yields CDR1 LNHNV and CDR2 YYDKDF (reference sequence). Here the CDR3 reads CATSPDRGENQPQHF. CDR3 DNA sequence: TGTGCCACCAGCCCGGACAGGGGGGAGAATCAGCCCCAGCATTTT.

At least ten counts were recorded for this clonotype. The gene calls are TRBV3-1 and TRBJ2-7; 9 bases are shared with TRBD2. Trimming removed 4 bases from V and 6 bases from J; junction bases left unmatched: 16. Germline V gene lookup returns CDR1 LGHDT and CDR2 YNNKEL (reference sequence). This CDR3 is built from 17 residues. Here the CDR3 reads CASSPPTRGLAGFEQYF. In nucleotides, the CDR3 is TGTGCCAGCAGCCCCCCTACCCGAGGGCTAGCGGGATTCGAGCAGTACTTC.

Many counts were recorded for this clonotype. The gene calls are TRBV11-3 and TRBJ2-5, with D perhaps matching TRBD2 (6 bases). The CDR3 contains 12 residues. Germline V gene data show CDR1 as SGHNT and CDR2 as YENEEA. The germline V and J ends were trimmed by 7 bases and 3 bases, with 9 bases remaining between them. In nucleotides, the CDR3 is TGTGCCAGCAATGAGCGGGAAGAGACCCAGTACTTC. Translating gives CASNEREETQYF.

Many counts were recorded for this clonotype. This sequence joins TRBV29-1 and TRBJ2-2; D perhaps matches TRBD2 (5 bases). The CDR3 contains 15 residues. The germline V gene has CDR1 SQVTM and CDR2 ANQGSEA. V was trimmed by 1 base and J by 6 bases, leaving 15 bases between them. CDR3 nucleotides: TGCAGCGTTGAAGTGACTACACTTAAGTCCGGGGAGCTGTTTTTT. It codes for CSVEVTTLKSGELFF.

The chain joins TRBV7-3 to TRBJ2-3; 10 bases match TRBD2. Trimming cost V 5 bases and J 2 bases; bases outside gene matches: 16. The CDR3 spans 19 residues. Germline CDR1 and CDR2: SGHTA and FQGTGA. CDR3 amino acids: CASSPRTSGLNSPTDTQYF. For the CDR3, the DNA is TGTGCCAGCAGCCCGAGGACTAGCGGCCTCAATTCACCCACAGATACGCAGTATTTT.

This clonotype was counted a few times. The chain combines TRBV5-1 with TRBJ2-1, with D uncertain. This CDR3 contains 14 residues. V was pared by 6 bases and J by 4 bases, with 14 bases between. Looked up from germline, CDR1 is SGHRS and CDR2 is YFSETQ. In nucleotides, the CDR3 is TGCGCCAGCATCGGCCAGGAAATTTACAATGAGCAGTTCTTC. It translates to CASIGQEIYNEQFF.

This chain connects TRBV4-1 to TRBJ2-7; 7 bases align to TRBD2. CDR1 MGHRA and CDR2 YSYEKL come from the germline V gene. The CDR3 consists of 18 residues. Unmatched junction bases numbered 17, after V lost 4 bases and J lost 2 bases. CDR3 DNA: TGCGCCAGCAGCCCCAAGGCTATAGTGACTAGCAAGGCCTACGAGCAGTACTTC. This gives the protein CASSPKAIVTSKAYEQYF.

Ten or more counts support this clonotype. V gene TRBV11-2 combines with J gene TRBJ1-6; D possibly corresponds to TRBD1 (5 bases). Germline V lookup: CDR1 SGHAT, CDR2 FQNNGV. Between the trimmed V and J ends, which lost 4 bases and 0 bases, there was a span of 10 bases. The CDR3 sequence is 16 residues long. The CDR3 sequence: CASSSGGTSYNSPLHF. The CDR3 coding sequence is TGTGCCAGCAGCTCGGGGGGGACCTCCTATAATTCACCCCTCCACTTT.

This clonotype came up many times. This rearrangement joins TRBV7-2 to TRBJ1-2; D is possibly TRBD1 (6 bases). The CDR3 is 15 residues long. The V end lost 5 bases, the J end lost 7 bases, and 20 bases lay between the germline ends. CDR1 and CDR2 (germline): SGHTA, FQGNSA. For the CDR3, the DNA is TGTGCCAGCAGCGGGGGGATGGGACAACAGGGTGGCTACACCTTC. Protein: CASSGGMGQQGGYTF. The variable domain in full, with the rest retrieved from reference TRBV7-2 and TRBJ1-2, is GAGVSQSPSNKVTEKGKDVELRCDPISGHTALYWYRQSLGQGLEFLIYFQGNSAPDKSGLPSDRFSAERTGGSVSTLTIQRTQQEDSAVYLCASSGGMGQQGGYTFGSGTRLTVV.

This clonotype came up once. J is TRBJ2-7 and V is TRBV4-2, with D possibly matching TRBD2 (5 bases). CDR1 LGHNA and CDR2 YNFKEQ come from the germline V gene. The CDR3 consists of 11 residues. V lost 2 bases and J 7 bases, leaving 6 bases between the germline ends. The chain's CDR3 is CASSQRREQYF. The CDR3 region has the DNA TGTGCCAGCAGCCAAAGGAGGGAGCAGTACTTC.

In this sample, this clonotype turned up many times. J is TRBJ2-2 and V is TRBV24-1; a possible D gene is TRBD1 (6 bases). The germline CDR1 and CDR2 sequences are KGHDR and SFDVKD. This CDR3 comprises 16 residues. The V end lost 4 bases, the J end lost 0 bases, and 11 bases lay between the germline ends. Here the CDR3 DNA reads TGTGCCACCAGTGAAACCGGGACAACGAACACCGGGGAGCTGTTTTTT. Its translation is CATSETGTTNTGELFF.

The DNA of the CDR3 is TGTGCCAGCAGTGACAGAAACAGTAAGACACCCCTCCACTTT. Its protein product is CASSDRNSKTPLHF. V and J are TRBV6-1 and TRBJ1-6; no definite D call. V lost 3 bases and J lost 11, with 14 bases in between. The germline gives CDR1 MNHNS, CDR2 SASEGT. CDR3 length: 14 residues.

Turning to this clonotype: A much larger clone differs by one base, so this may be a read error. V gene TRBV4-1 combines with J gene TRBJ2-5, with a tentative D call TRBD2 (5 bases). Per germline, CDR1 MGHRA and CDR2 YSYEKL. The length of the CDR3 is 15 residues. This CDR3 reads CACSQDHGDQETQYF. In nucleotides, the CDR3 is TGCGCCTGCAGCCAAGATCACGGGGACCAAGAGACCCAGTACTTC.

This clonotype was seen repeatedly, ten times or more. The chain is built from TRBV20-1 and TRBJ2-1; D gene unclear. Germline CDR1 is DFQATT and CDR2 is SNEGSKA (reference sequence). V was clipped by 3 bases and J by 8 bases, with 8 bases between them. This CDR3 is 11 amino acids long. The CDR3 coding sequence is TGCAGTGCTAGTTTGCTCGATGAGCAGTTCTTC. This encodes CSASLLDEQFF.

This clonotype was recorded at least ten times. The chain uses TRBV12-5 and TRBJ2-7, with no clear D. Trimming took off 0 bases at V and 6 bases at J, with 3 bases between the two ends. Germline lookup yields CDR1 LGHNT and CDR2 FRNRAP. This CDR3 spans 11 amino acids. As DNA, the CDR3 is TGTGCTAGTGGTTTGGTACTCGAGCAGTACTTC. The encoded protein is CASGLVLEQYF.

This clonotype showed up just once. This rearrangement joins TRBV9 to TRBJ2-3, with no clear D. Germline CDR1 SGDLS, CDR2 YYNGEE. With 4 bases removed from V and 6 bases from J, the gap between germline ends came to 15 bases. There are 14 residues in the CDR3. CDR3 sequence reads: CASSSSAGTDTQYF. Written as DNA, the CDR3 is TGTGCCAGCAGCTCCTCCGCCGGTACTGATACGCAGTATTTT.

This clonotype was seen a handful of times. V and J are TRBV5-1 and TRBJ1-5; 9 positions agree with TRBD1. The CDR3 is 15 residues long. CDR1 is SGHRS, CDR2 YFSETQ, per germline. Trimming at V came to 4 bases and at J to 7 bases, leaving 9 bases not matched to a gene. CDR3 in DNA: TGCGCCAGCAGCCCCAGGACAGGGGCCGAGCAGCCCCAGCATTTT. The encoded protein is CASSPRTGAEQPQHF.

Many counts were recorded for this clonotype. The chain has TRBV10-3 and TRBJ2-1; the D is unclear. The V gene lost 7 bases and the J gene lost 5 bases, with 9 bases spanning the gap. From germline, CDR1 is ENHRY and CDR2 SYGVKD. This CDR3 contains 12 residues. The CDR3 nucleotides are TGTGCCATCAATAGCCCTAACAATGAGCAGTTCTTC. Amino acids: CAINSPNNEQFF.

V is TRBV6-1 and J is TRBJ1-6; the D is unclear. The V end was cut by 8 bases, the J end by 2 bases, with 19 bases between. Germline CDR1 MNHNS, CDR2 SASEGT. The CDR3 is 17 residues long. For the CDR3, the DNA is TGTGCCAGCCGCCCCGGCCGGGCCTTCCCCTATAATTCACCCCTCCACTTT. This translates into CASRPGRAFPYNSPLHF.

Regarding this clonotype: One junction end disagrees with the germline gene, perhaps due to a read error. This chain uses TRBV3-1 with TRBJ2-7; D unclear. The CDR3 runs 13 residues. Germline V CDR1 and CDR2: LGHDT, YNNKEL (reference sequence). As DNA, the CDR3 is TGTGCCAGCAGCCAAGAGAACATCTACGAGCACTACTTC. Its translation is CASSQENIYEHYF.

This clonotype appeared many times. This rearrangement joins TRBV10-3 to TRBJ2-7, with TRBD1 matching 7 bases. Germline CDR1 ENHRY, CDR2 SYGVKD. J lost 6 bases, V lost 8 bases, and 7 bases had no gene match. The CDR3 covers 12 residues. The CDR3, as DNA: TGTGCCATCCCGGGACCAGGGGGCGAGCAGTACTTC. It codes for CAIPGPGGEQYF.

This clonotype was seen many times. The V call is TRBV5-5, the J call TRBJ2-3, with 7 bases matching TRBD2. Per germline, CDR1 SGHKS and CDR2 YYEKEE (reference sequence). The CDR3 has 16 residues. After removal of 0 bases from V and 6 bases from J, the junction contained 10 bases not matched to a gene. CDR3: CASSLVGEGGGDTQYF. CDR3 coding DNA: TGTGCCAGCAGCTTGGTGGGGGAGGGCGGAGGGGATACGCAGTATTTT.

This clonotype was seen a few times. The chain has TRBV24-1 and TRBJ2-3; a possible D gene is TRBD2 (5 bases). The CDR3 spans 15 residues. The V gene's germline CDR1 is KGHDR and CDR2 SFDVKD. Trimming removed 3 bases from V and 1 base from J, with 10 bases in between. The CDR3 loop reads CATSDPGLGTDTQYF. CDR3 in DNA: TGTGCCACCAGTGATCCGGGGTTGGGCACAGATACGCAGTATTTT.

The J gene is TRBJ2-1, the V gene TRBV12-3 or TRBV12-4; D is unresolved. V lost 5 bases and J lost 9, with 8 bases in between. The CDR3 is made up of 11 amino acids. CDR3 bases: TGTGCCAGCAGTCCCACGAGTGAGCAGTTCTTC. Translated: CASSPTSEQFF.

This clonotype was seen ten or more times. This chain links TRBV5-5 with TRBJ1-6; D remains ambiguous. V lost 5 bases, J lost 2 bases, and 11 bases lay in between. Germline CDR1 is SGHKS and CDR2 is YYEKEE (reference sequence). The CDR3 has 15 residues. CDR3 sequence: CASRLSSTYNSPLHF. CDR3 coding DNA: TGTGCCAGCAGGTTGTCGAGTACCTATAATTCACCCCTCCACTTT.

In this sample, this clonotype turned up many times. This rearrangement joins TRBV10-3 to TRBJ2-3, with 8 positions matching TRBD2. This CDR3 region has 12 residues. CDR1 and CDR2 (germline): ENHRY, SYGVKD. V was clipped by 8 bases and J by 4 bases; unmatched bases: 2. The CDR3 spells CAIRGGSDTQYF. CDR3 in DNA: TGTGCCATCCGGGGGGGCTCAGATACGCAGTATTTT.

This clonotype was counted many times. V and J are TRBV12-3 or TRBV12-4 and TRBJ2-7; a possible D gene is TRBD1 (6 bases). The CDR3 covers 13 residues. The V end lost 6 bases, the J end lost 6 bases, and 15 bases lay between the germline ends. The CDR3 DNA is TGTGCCAGCAGCGAGGGGGAATCGGGCGAGCAGTACTTC. Translation gives CASSEGESGEQYF.

Ten or more counts support this clonotype. V usage is TRBV15 and J usage is TRBJ2-3; maybe TRBD2 (6 bases). The V gene's germline CDR1 is LNHNV and CDR2 YYDKDF (reference sequence). V was pared by 3 bases and J by 1 base, with 11 bases between. The CDR3 extends over 15 amino acids. Here the CDR3 reads CATSRAGKRTDTQYF. The CDR3 DNA is TGTGCCACCAGCAGGGCGGGGAAACGCACAGATACGCAGTATTTT.